These 32 T cell receptor beta chains were sequenced from one sample in a study of shared clonotypes between healthy human individuals. Assay used: immunoSEQ multiplex PCR; TCRdb lists only in-frame clones, some missing. The repertoire has millions of clones, about 95% of them found once; the top ten carry 0.1% to 0.15%. The sample was naive CD4+ T cells sorted from blood. Subset indicated: CD45RA+ positively selected. The receptors were gathered from a man between 18 and 35 years old in good health.

CDR3 nucleotide sequence: TGTGCCAGCAGCCCGGTTAGGGACATTGACATGTCTCCCTACGAGCAGTACTTC. This translates into CASSPVRDIDMSPYEQYF. The chain employs TRBV5-6 and TRBJ2-7, with a tentative D call TRBD1 (6 bases). The ends were cut back, 4 bases at V and 2 bases at J, with 25 bases in the middle. Per germline, CDR1 SGHDT and CDR2 YYEEEE. This CDR3 region has 18 residues.

Concerning this clone itself: Other DNA sequences in the sample encode the same CDR3. V gene TRBV6-6 combines with J gene TRBJ2-2, with D perhaps TRBD1 or TRBD2 (5 bases each). CDR1 is MNHNY, CDR2 SVGAGI, per germline (reference sequence). V was clipped by 0 bases and J by 1 base, with 6 bases between them. The CDR3 runs to 15 residues. The CDR3 bases are TGTGCCAGCAGTTACTCTGGGGGGAACACCGGGGAGCTGTTTTTT. It specifies CASSYSGGNTGELFF.

The gene calls are TRBV27 and TRBJ2-7; a possible D gene is TRBD1 (6 bases). The CDR3 is 17 residues long. With 6 bases removed from V and 5 bases from J, the gap between germline ends came to 26 bases. CDR1 and CDR2 (germline): MNHEY, SMNVEV (reference sequence). CDR3 amino acids: CASSRTPSPTGSNEQYF. The CDR3 region has the DNA TGTGCCAGCAGCCGAACACCATCCCCGACAGGTTCGAACGAGCAGTACTTC.

This chain uses TRBV6-1 with TRBJ2-6; a possible D gene is TRBD1 (5 bases). The ends were cut back, 4 bases at V and 3 bases at J, with 10 bases in the middle. The CDR3 is 15 amino acids. Germline V lookup: CDR1 MNHNS, CDR2 SASEGT. The CDR3 loop reads CASSAGQVGANVLTF. Written as DNA, the CDR3 is TGTGCCAGCAGTGCAGGGCAAGTTGGGGCCAACGTCCTGACTTTC.

The chain couples TRBV28 to TRBJ1-2; 7 positions agree with TRBD1. Germline CDR1 is MDHEN and CDR2 is SYDVKM. The CDR3 covers 12 residues. V was clipped by 10 bases and J by 8 bases; unmatched bases: 10. The DNA for the CDR3 is TGTGCCACCATCGGGCAGGGGGACGGCTACACCTTC. Amino acids: CATIGQGDGYTF.

The V and J genes are TRBV5-6 and TRBJ2-7; either TRBD1 or TRBD2 may fit D (5 bases each). The V end was cut by 3 bases, the J end by 5 bases, with 18 bases between. The CDR3 is made up of 15 amino acids. CDR1 and CDR2 (germline): SGHDT, YYEEEE. CDR3 coding DNA: TGTGCCAGCAGCTGGGGACCGATTCCTAAAGACGAGCAGTACTTC. Its translation is CASSWGPIPKDEQYF.

The chain is built from TRBV10-3 and TRBJ2-2; the match to TRBD1 covers 9 bases. This CDR3 comprises 15 residues. J gave up 7 bases and V 7 bases, and 10 bases lay outside the gene matches. Per the germline V gene, CDR1 is ENHRY and CDR2 is SYGVKD. The CDR3 is CAITSSDRGDGELFF. The CDR3 coding sequence is TGTGCCATCACCTCATCGGACAGGGGAGACGGGGAGCTGTTTTTT.

The gene calls are TRBV6-6 and TRBJ2-7; the match to TRBD1 covers 9 bases. CDR3 size: 15 residues. Trimming at V came to 6 bases and at J to 2 bases, leaving 8 bases not matched to a gene. From germline, CDR1 is MNHNY and CDR2 SVGAGI (reference sequence). The CDR3 reads CASSLGQGRTYEQYF. In DNA, the CDR3 is TGTGCCAGCAGCCTAGGACAGGGGCGAACCTACGAGCAGTACTTC.

The V gene is TRBV7-2, the J gene TRBJ2-1; D possibly corresponds to TRBD1 (5 bases). The V end lost 1 base, the J end lost 5 bases, and 15 bases lay between the germline ends. The CDR3 loop spans 16 amino acids. Per germline, CDR1 SGHTA and CDR2 FQGNSA. CDR3 bases: TGTGCCAGCAGCTTAGACAGGCCGGCTAAGAACAATGAGCAGTTCTTC. It yields the protein CASSLDRPAKNNEQFF.

The chain's CDR3 is CASSFEFNLRSTEAFF. CDR3 nucleotides: TGTGCCAGCAGTTTTGAGTTCAACCTGAGGAGCACTGAAGCTTTCTTT. J is TRBJ1-1 and V is TRBV28; D is unresolved. V was shortened by 3 bases and J by 4 bases, with 18 bases between the two germline ends. There are 16 residues in the CDR3. Germline CDR1 and CDR2: MDHEN and SYDVKM.

The chain joins TRBV7-9 to TRBJ1-6, with 10 bases lining up with TRBD1. The CDR3 contains 16 residues. With V trimmed by 5 bases and J by 8 bases, 9 bases remained unmatched. Germline CDR1 is SEHNR and CDR2 is FQNEAQ (reference sequence). The CDR3 protein is CASSVLRDRGDSPLHF. DNA of the CDR3: TGTGCCAGCAGCGTGCTTCGGGACAGGGGAGATTCACCCCTCCACTTT. Looking up the rest from reference TRBV7-9 and TRBJ1-6 gives the full variable domain: DTGVSQNPRHKITKRGQNVTFRCDPISEHNRLYWYRQTLGQGPEFLTYFQNEAQLEKSRLLSDRFSAERPKGSFSTLEIQRTEQGDSAMYLCASSVLRDRGDSPLHFGNGTRLTVT.

The rearrangement joins TRBV18 to TRBJ1-3; D unresolved. This CDR3 has 16 amino acids. V shed 2 bases and J shed 0 bases, with 11 bases lying between them. CDR1 KGHSH and CDR2 LQKENI come from the germline V gene. CDR3 protein: CASSPESPNSGNTIYF. The CDR3 DNA is TGTGCCAGCTCACCAGAAAGTCCTAACTCTGGAAACACCATATATTTT. Together with reference TRBV18 and TRBJ1-3, the CDR3 gives the full variable domain: NAGVMQNPRHLVRRRGQEARLRCSPMKGHSHVYWYRQLPEEGLKFMVYLQKENIIDESGMPKERFSAEFPKEGPSILRIQQVVRGDSAAYFCASSPESPNSGNTIYFGEGSWLTVV.

This clone was recorded only once. V and J are TRBV5-1 and TRBJ2-3; unclear D gene. Trimming cost V 2 bases and J 5 bases, with 15 bases left between them. The CDR3 length is 15 residues. Looked up from germline, CDR1 is SGHRS and CDR2 is YFSETQ. This CDR3 is CASSFNLGRGDTQYF. For the CDR3, the DNA is TGCGCCAGCAGCTTCAACTTGGGAAGAGGAGATACGCAGTATTTT.

This chain uses TRBV10-3 with TRBJ2-4, with 8 bases aligning to TRBD2. The CDR3 has 14 residues. Germline CDR1 ENHRY, CDR2 SYGVKD. The J segment lost 4 bases and the V segment lost 5 bases, leaving 4 bases of the junction unmatched. The CDR3 coding sequence is TGTGCCATCAGTAGAGCGGGAGAGAAAAACATTCAGTACTTC. Translating it yields CAISRAGEKNIQYF.

Points on this clone: Additional DNA sequences in this sample encode the identical CDR3. V usage is TRBV9 and J usage is TRBJ2-3; D is possibly TRBD1 (5 bases). Trimming shortened V by 1 base and J by 1 base, and 10 bases separated the two germline ends. Germline values: CDR1 SGDLS, CDR2 YYNGEE. This CDR3 is built from 15 residues. In DNA form, the CDR3 reads TGTGCCAGCAGCGTACAGGGATCAGGCACAGATACGCAGTATTTT. Translating gives CASSVQGSGTDTQYF.

The chain combines TRBV7-2 with TRBJ1-1; D remains ambiguous. Germline V gene sequence: CDR1 SGHTA, CDR2 FQGNSA. The CDR3 runs to 13 residues. V lost 5 bases, J lost 4 bases, and 11 bases lay in between. The CDR3: CASSTQRGTEAFF. The CDR3 DNA reads as TGTGCCAGCAGCACTCAAAGAGGCACTGAAGCTTTCTTT.

V gene TRBV5-6 combines with J gene TRBJ1-4; D is undetermined. Trimming cost V 1 base and J 4 bases, with 11 bases left between them. The CDR3 spans 15 residues. Germline CDR1 SGHDT, CDR2 YYEEEE. The CDR3 nucleotides are TGTGCCAGCAGCTTGTCGGGCAGCCTTAATGAAAAACTGTTTTTT. As protein: CASSLSGSLNEKLFF.

Concerning this clone itself: This specimen includes other DNA sequences encoding the same CDR3. The V gene is TRBV6-6, the J gene TRBJ1-1; TRBD1 aligns across 8 bases. The CDR3 consists of 13 residues. The V gene end was trimmed by 4 bases and the J gene end by 4 bases; junction bases not matched to a gene: 2. Germline lookup yields CDR1 MNHNY and CDR2 SVGAGI (reference sequence). The CDR3 DNA reads TGTGCCAGCAGTTCAGGGGGCGGCACTGAAGCTTTCTTT. It specifies CASSSGGGTEAFF.

The chain employs TRBV4-3 and TRBJ2-3; 8 bases are shared with TRBD2. This CDR3 contains 14 residues. Trimming at V came to 4 bases and at J to 4 bases, leaving 4 bases not matched to a gene. The germline V gene has CDR1 LGHNA and CDR2 YSLEER. For the CDR3, the DNA is TGCGCCAGCAGCCCGGGGACTAGATCAGATACGCAGTATTTT. Amino acids: CASSPGTRSDTQYF.

The chain uses TRBV6-6 and TRBJ1-2; the D is unclear. The germline gives CDR1 MNHNY, CDR2 SVGAGI (reference sequence). Trimming shortened V by 5 bases and J by 6 bases, and 10 bases separated the two germline ends. This CDR3 contains 12 residues. The DNA for the CDR3 is TGTGCCAGCAGTCCCTACAGAGATGGCTACACCTTC. As protein: CASSPYRDGYTF.

V is TRBV5-1 and J is TRBJ2-7; D call uncertain. The V end was cut by 2 bases, the J end by 6 bases, with 12 bases between. The CDR3 runs 13 residues. Germline V CDR1 and CDR2: SGHRS, YFSETQ. CDR3 in DNA: TGCGCCAGCAGCTTCGACCAGGTTCTCGAGCAGTACTTC. Encoded protein: CASSFDQVLEQYF.

V gene TRBV5-1 combines with J gene TRBJ1-2; weak D call: TRBD1 (6 bases). Trimming stripped 4 bases from V and 7 bases from J, with 14 bases between. The CDR3 loop spans 13 amino acids. Germline V gene sequence: CDR1 SGHRS, CDR2 YFSETQ. CDR3 sequence reads: CASSVSGVGGYTF. CDR3 DNA: TGCGCCAGCAGCGTCTCAGGGGTAGGTGGCTACACCTTC.

This chain connects TRBV2 to TRBJ2-3, with D uncertain. CDR3 length: 17 residues. Trimming cost V 0 bases and J 0 bases, with 13 bases left between them. Germline-derived CDR1 and CDR2 are SNHLY and FYNNEI. In DNA, the CDR3 is TGTGCCAGCAGTGAAGCGCTTGTGGAACCTAGCACAGATACGCAGTATTTT. It codes for CASSEALVEPSTDTQYF.

The rearrangement joins TRBV6-5 to TRBJ2-1, with TRBD2 matching over 12 bases. Germline V CDR1 and CDR2: MNHEY, SVGAGI. CDR3 length equals 15 residues. V gave up 5 bases and J gave up 5 bases; unmatched junction bases: 4. The CDR3: CASSRTSGNNNEQFF. In DNA form, the CDR3 reads TGTGCCAGCAGTAGGACTAGCGGGAACAACAATGAGCAGTTCTTC.

The V and J genes are TRBV6-5 and TRBJ1-2, with 11 bases lining up with TRBD1. Per the germline V gene, CDR1 is MNHEY and CDR2 is SVGAGI. With V trimmed by 6 bases and J by 2 bases, 5 bases remained unmatched. This CDR3 contains 15 residues. CDR3 sequence (DNA): TGTGCCAGCAGCTCCGGGACAGGGGGGAACTATGGCTACACCTTC. Its protein is CASSSGTGGNYGYTF.

This clone was seen just once. The chain employs TRBV11-2 and TRBJ1-1; D call uncertain. Trimming stripped 5 bases from V and 4 bases from J, with 11 bases between. The CDR3 is made up of 13 amino acids. Germline-derived CDR1 and CDR2 are SGHAT and FQNNGV. The CDR3 loop is CASSPDTGTEAFF. The DNA of the CDR3 is TGTGCCAGCAGCCCAGACACTGGCACTGAAGCTTTCTTT.

The chain couples TRBV10-3 to TRBJ1-2; TRBD1 aligns across 8 bases. Looked up from germline, CDR1 is ENHRY and CDR2 is SYGVKD. The CDR3 spans 13 residues. V lost 7 bases, J lost 8 bases, and 9 bases stayed unmatched. CDR3 residues: CAIMEDRAQGYTF. CDR3 coding DNA: TGTGCCATCATGGAGGACAGGGCCCAGGGCTACACCTTC.

This chain connects TRBV10-3 to TRBJ2-3; maybe TRBD2 (6 bases). The germline V gene encodes CDR1 ENHRY and CDR2 SYGVKD. The CDR3 sequence is 15 residues long. Trimming cost V 6 bases and J 1 base, with 14 bases left between them. CDR3: CAISGGDGGTDTQYF. Here the CDR3 DNA reads TGTGCCATCAGCGGCGGGGATGGGGGCACAGATACGCAGTATTTT.

This sequence joins TRBV5-4 and TRBJ1-1; tentatively, D is TRBD1 (6 bases). Germline-derived CDR1 and CDR2 are SGHNT and YYREEE (reference sequence). V was cut by 4 bases and J by 0 bases, with 13 bases left in between. This CDR3 region has 15 residues. In DNA, the CDR3 is TGTGCCAGCAGCCCGGGACAACCCATGAACACTGAAGCTTTCTTT. The encoded protein is CASSPGQPMNTEAFF.

The rearrangement joins TRBV28 to TRBJ1-4, with TRBD1 identical over 8 bases. The CDR3 extends over 14 amino acids. Trimming took 8 bases from V and 5 from J; bases not matched to a gene: 7. Germline CDR1 reads MDHEN; CDR2 reads SYDVKM. CDR3 sequence: CASLRDRRNEKLFF. In DNA form, the CDR3 reads TGTGCCAGCCTCCGGGACAGGCGAAATGAAAAACTGTTTTTT.

V is TRBV18 and J is TRBJ2-5; D is tentatively TRBD1 or TRBD2 (5 bases each). The CDR3 is 16 residues long. Trimming removed 2 bases at V and 5 bases at J, with 18 bases between. CDR1 is KGHSH and CDR2 is LQKENI in the germline V gene. CDR3 DNA: TGTGCCAGCTCACCAGGGGCAGGTACCGTAGCGGAGACCCAGTACTTC. Translated, it gives CASSPGAGTVAETQYF.

This clone was seen a single time. The chain joins TRBV5-1 to TRBJ2-1; TRBD2 agrees at 7 bases. The trim removed 3 bases at V and 10 bases at J, leaving 4 bases unmatched. This CDR3 comprises 12 residues. CDR1 and CDR2 (germline): SGHRS, YFSETQ. CDR3 DNA: TGCGCCAGCAGCTCCCCGGGACTAGAGCAGTTCTTC. Residues: CASSSPGLEQFF.